This T cell receptor beta chain was captured by sequencing in a study of T cell responses to AZD1222 COVID-19 vaccine. For the study at large: Both about-4-week and about-12-week second-dose recipients were combined.

Study observations and caveats: Sampling that yielded the repertoires occurred only after the peak T cell response. When two AZD1222 doses had been given, Spike-specific TCR breadth and depth rose.

TCRdb keeps only in-frame clones here, not all; method: immunoSEQ multiplex PCR. The sample records about 120,000 clones, 75% to 90% being singletons. This clone was seen only a few times. Its antigen is undetermined. The TCR comes from an adult in good health. This specimen consisted of peripheral blood, obtained on day 0 of AZD1222 vaccination.

The DNA of the CDR3 is TGTGCCAGCAGCCAGTTCAGGGATCTTGGCTACACCTTC. This gives the protein CASSQFRDLGYTF. This chain connects TRBV7-9 to TRBJ1-2; the D gene is possibly TRBD1 (5 bases). The CDR3 is 13 amino acids. Trimming stripped 5 bases from V and 7 bases from J, with 14 bases between. CDR1 and CDR2 (germline): SEHNR, FQNEAQ (reference sequence).